This is a list of T cell receptor beta chains from one sample in a study of shared clonotypes between healthy human individuals. Data came from immunoSEQ multiplex PCR; TCRdb stores just in-frame clones and leaves some out. Here the sample spans millions of clones, over 85% being singletons. Material: naive CD4+ T cells sorted from blood. These receptors were taken from a man between 18 and 35 years old in good health. Each CDR3 is given without its conserved first and last residue. Fields, in order: J gene, V gene, CDR3 length, CDR3 protein.

TRBJ1-6 | TRBV6-5 | 13 | ASSYDWTGNSPLH
TRBJ2-7 | TRBV29-1 | 14 | SVAKSPGQGAYEQY
. | TRBV5-1 | 13 | ASSLVGQTPYEQY
TRBJ1-5 | TRBV6-6 | 10 | ANGNGNQPQH
TRBJ1-2 | TRBV6-5 | 13 | ASNLAGSTNYGYT
TRBJ1-2 | TRBV7-9 | 9 | ASSTGQGYT
TRBJ2-7 | TRBV7-2 | 13 | ASSSQVGVLVEQY
TRBJ2-1 | TRBV7-2 | 11 | ASGQGIAYEQF
TRBJ2-2 | TRBV6-1 | 13 | ATLAGGPGTGELF
TRBJ1-2 | TRBV12-5 | 10 | ASGLPGKDYT
TRBJ2-2 | TRBV10-2 | 14 | ASSETQGINTGELF
TRBJ2-7 | TRBV19 | 13 | ASSNSGGTSYEQY
TRBJ1-2 | TRBV30 | 13 | AWSVGGQVFYGYT
TRBJ2-5 | TRBV11-2 | 11 | ASSAMVQETQY
TRBJ1-3 | TRBV30 | 11 | AWGTGSGNTIY
TRBJ2-1 | TRBV2 | 13 | ASIQQTSSYNEQF
TRBJ1-1 | TRBV7-2 | 11 | ASSLTLNTEAF
TRBJ2-2 | TRBV5-4 | 12 | ASSPSSVTGELF
. | TRBV19 | 12 | ASSPRDNNYEQY
TRBJ1-2 | TRBV6-6 | 13 | ASSYLQGFDYGYT
TRBJ2-4 | TRBV6-6 | 14 | ASSFGQGGLKNIQY
TRBJ1-2 | TRBV6-5 | 12 | ASRVPGLIGGYT
TRBJ1-6 | TRBV27 | 14 | ASSLGRQAYNSPLH
TRBJ2-1 | TRBV2 | 11 | ASSLSGHNEQF
TRBJ2-4 | TRBV6-1 | 15 | ASSDLGVSGAKNIQY
TRBJ2-5 | TRBV19 | 13 | ASSPGLAGKETQY
TRBJ1-1 | TRBV30 | 13 | AWSVGAGFYTEAF
TRBJ2-3 | TRBV11-3 | 13 | ASSLEGATIDTQY
TRBJ2-7 | TRBV28 | 15 | ASSSGGGWRVPYEQY
TRBJ2-1 | TRBV30 | 16 | AWSPFRWPPKADNEQF
TRBJ2-7 | TRBV2 | 10 | ASSDDTYEQY
TRBJ1-2 | TRBV25-1 | 13 | ASSESAGVGYGYT
TRBJ2-7 | TRBV11-2 | 13 | ASSLEGTLPYEQY
TRBJ2-1 | TRBV9 | 13 | ASSVEGGGYNEQF
TRBJ2-1 | TRBV4-1 | 9 | ASSPIGEQF
TRBJ2-2 | TRBV10-3 | 11 | AIWRGNTGELF
TRBJ2-5 | TRBV5-8 | 10 | ASNGLAETQY
TRBJ1-6 | TRBV6-1 | 11 | ASSEKYNSPLH
TRBJ2-7 | TRBV5-4 | 13 | ASSLPQGAVYEQY
TRBJ2-1 | TRBV11-2 | 16 | ASSLSGLAPSSYNEQF
TRBJ1-4 | TRBV6-1 | 12 | ASSVGYSLEKLF
TRBJ2-3 | TRBV11-3 | 12 | ASSLGRGTDTQY
TRBJ2-7 | TRBV6-6 | 14 | ASSYSKRGGSYEQY
TRBJ2-5 | TRBV30 | 14 | AWSAYLGTPGETQY
TRBJ1-1 | TRBV30 | 10 | AWSPEGSEAF